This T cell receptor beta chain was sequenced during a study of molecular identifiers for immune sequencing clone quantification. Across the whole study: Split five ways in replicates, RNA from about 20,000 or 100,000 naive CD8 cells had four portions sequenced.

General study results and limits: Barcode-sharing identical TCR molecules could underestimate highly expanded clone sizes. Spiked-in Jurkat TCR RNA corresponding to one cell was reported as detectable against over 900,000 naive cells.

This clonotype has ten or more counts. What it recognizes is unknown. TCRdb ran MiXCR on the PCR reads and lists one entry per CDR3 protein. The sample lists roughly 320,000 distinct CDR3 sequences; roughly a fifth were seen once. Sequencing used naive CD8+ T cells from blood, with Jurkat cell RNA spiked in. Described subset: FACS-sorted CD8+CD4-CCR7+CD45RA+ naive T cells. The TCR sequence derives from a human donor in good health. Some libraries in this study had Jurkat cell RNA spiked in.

This CDR3 is CSALRYLEAFF. CDR3 nucleotides: TGCAGTGCTCTCAGGTACCTCGAGGCTTTCTTT. This chain links TRBV20-1 with TRBJ1-1; D uncertain. Between the trimmed V and J ends, which lost 5 bases and 11 bases, there was a span of 15 bases. CDR1 is DFQATT and CDR2 is SNEGSKA in the germline V gene (reference sequence). The CDR3 totals 11 residues.